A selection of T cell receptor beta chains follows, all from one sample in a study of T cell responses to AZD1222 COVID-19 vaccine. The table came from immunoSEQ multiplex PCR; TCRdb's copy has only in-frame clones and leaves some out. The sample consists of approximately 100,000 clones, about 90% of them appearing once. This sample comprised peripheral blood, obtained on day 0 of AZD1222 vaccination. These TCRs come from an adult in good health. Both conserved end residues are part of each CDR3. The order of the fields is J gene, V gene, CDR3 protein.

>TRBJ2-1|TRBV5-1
CASSLAQGVYNEQFF
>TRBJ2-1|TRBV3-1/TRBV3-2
CASSQDSDGDSEQFF
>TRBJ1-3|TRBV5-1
CASSWDTGSGNTIYF
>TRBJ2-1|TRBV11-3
CASSLFLAGGQDEQFF
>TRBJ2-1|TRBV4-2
CASSQEPGLNNEQFF
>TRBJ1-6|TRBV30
CAWIGQPGSPLHF
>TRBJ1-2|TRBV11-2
CASSSGTATSNYGYTF
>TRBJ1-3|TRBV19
CASSKGTDPGNTIYF
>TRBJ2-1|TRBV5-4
CASSLEASGGQFF
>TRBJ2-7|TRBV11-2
CASSPMWGPLSGEQYF
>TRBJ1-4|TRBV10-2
CASSEAKISSEKLFF
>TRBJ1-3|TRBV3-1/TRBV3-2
CASSQVRGPGNTIYF
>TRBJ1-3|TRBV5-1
CASSLGPFGISGNTIYF
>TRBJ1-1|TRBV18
CASSPSTLTERNTEAFF
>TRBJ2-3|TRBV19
CASSRSRQGPDTQYF
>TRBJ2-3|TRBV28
CASDRSTDTQYF
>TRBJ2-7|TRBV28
CASSYLLREQYF
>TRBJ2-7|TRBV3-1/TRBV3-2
CASSQAVLGRSEQYF
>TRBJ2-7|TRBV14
CASSQRQALSYEQYF
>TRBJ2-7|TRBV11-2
CASSGSPGQTNYEQYF
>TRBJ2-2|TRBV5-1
CASSSGLGTGELFF
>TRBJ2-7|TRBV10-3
CAISDTSGRSYEQYF
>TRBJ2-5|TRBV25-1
CASRPGRRGGETQYF
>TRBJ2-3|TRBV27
CASSLELARGTDTQYF
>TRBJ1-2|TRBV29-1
CSVERDIREGYTF
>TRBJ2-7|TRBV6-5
CASRTGQHYEQYF
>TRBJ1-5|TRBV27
CASSREGQPQHF
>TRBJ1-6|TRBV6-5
CASSYSTGWKNSPLHF
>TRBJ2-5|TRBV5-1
CASSLAWDRRQETQYF
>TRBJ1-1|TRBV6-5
CAGRRGGPLNTEAFF
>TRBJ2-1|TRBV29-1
CSVSQMWESVEQFF
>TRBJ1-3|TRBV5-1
CASSLEGGDGNTIYF
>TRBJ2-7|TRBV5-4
CASSFGGQVPYEQYF
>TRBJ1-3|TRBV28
CASRATGPGNTIYF
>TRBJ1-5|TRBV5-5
CASSLAGFQYSNQPQHF
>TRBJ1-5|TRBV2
CASSDLQVISNQPQHF
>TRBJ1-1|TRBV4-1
CASRLFMTGNTEAFF
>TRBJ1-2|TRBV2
CASKVDTQGARGYTF
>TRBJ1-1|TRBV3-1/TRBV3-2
CASSQLDRGGFEAFF
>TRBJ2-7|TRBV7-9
CASSLSSFPYEQYF
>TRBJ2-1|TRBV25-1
CASGGRGLNEQFF
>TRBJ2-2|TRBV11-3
CASSWGGDTGELFF